This is a list of T cell receptor beta chains from one sample in a study of shared clonotypes between healthy human individuals. Using immunoSEQ multiplex PCR, the repertoire was profiled, and TCRdb retains in-frame clones only, with some absent. The sample lists around 2,000,000 clones, about 94% occurring once. Specimen: naive CD8+ T cells sorted from blood. The receptors shown here come from a man between 18 and 35 years old in good health. The CDR3 runs from the conserved cysteine through the conserved F or W. The D gene is left open where the match is weak. Where a row states a size, it is once, few, many or the class of an expanded clone; other rows omit it.

D gene	clone size	V gene	J gene	CDR3 protein	CDR3 DNA
NA	NA	TRBV5-4	TRBJ1-1	CASSSDTIRDGNTEAFF	TGTGCCAGCAGCTCGGATACTATCAGGGATGGGAACACTGAAGCTTTCTTT
NA	NA	TRBV5-4	TRBJ1-2	CASSGGDYGYTF	TGTGCCAGCAGCGGGGGGGACTATGGCTACACCTTC
NA	NA	TRBV4-1	TRBJ2-7	CASSQPGNYEQYF	TGCGCCAGCAGCCAACCAGGGAACTACGAGCAGTACTTC
TRBD1	NA	TRBV11-2	TRBJ2-7	CASSLVLGQGPAEQYF	TGTGCCAGCAGCTTAGTACTGGGACAGGGGCCGGCCGAGCAGTACTTC
NA	once	TRBV11-3	TRBJ1-3	CASSPRQGPFSGNTIYF	TGTGCCAGCAGCCCCCGCCAGGGACCTTTCTCTGGAAACACCATATATTTT
TRBD1	NA	TRBV7-9	TRBJ2-7	CASSAPGGSYEQYF	TGTGCCAGCAGCGCCCCAGGGGGCTCCTACGAGCAGTACTTC
NA	NA	TRBV2	TRBJ1-4	CASRSSGANEKLFF	TGTGCCAGCAGGAGTTCAGGGGCTAATGAAAAACTGTTTTTT
TRBD2	NA	TRBV10-3	TRBJ2-3	CAISAPLAGGQLDTQYF	TGTGCCATCAGTGCCCCACTAGCGGGAGGGCAGTTGGATACGCAGTATTTT
NA	once	TRBV13	TRBJ2-5	CASSTAGTKQETQYF	TGTGCCAGCAGCACGGCCGGGACAAAGCAAGAGACCCAGTACTTC
NA	NA	TRBV5-1	TRBJ2-1	CASSRIDFEYNEQFF	TGCGCCAGCTCCCGTATCGATTTTGAATACAATGAGCAGTTCTTC
NA	NA	TRBV7-9	TRBJ2-7	CASSPPTGVAYEQYF	TGTGCCAGCAGCCCTCCGACAGGCGTCGCTTACGAGCAGTACTTC
NA	NA	TRBV12-2	TRBJ2-7	CASRFPGPYEQYF	TGTGCAAGTCGCTTTCCAGGGCCCTACGAGCAGTACTTC